Below are 13 T cell receptor beta chains sequenced from a single sample in a study of shared clonotypes between healthy human individuals (dated by TCRdb to between 2020 and 2021). For the CD8 naive samples, CD45RO-negative cells were positively selected for CCR7, yielding a CD45RA+CCR7+ population from which TemRA cells were excluded. Receptor amplification or capture employed the immunoSEQ multiplex PCR assay. TCRdb obtained this table from immuneACCESS and retained in-frame rearrangements with V and J assigned. These tables miss some clones; where compared with another copy, unresolved V genes account for less than half of the shortfall, and the remainder is unexplained. In this sample the table shows millions of clones, approximately 94% of which occur a single time. Around 1.1% of the sample is in the top ten clones. The specimen was naive CD8+ T cells sorted from blood. The cell subset or site label for this specimen denotes: CD45RA+CCR7+. These TCRs come from a man younger than 35 in good health.

A single count supports this clone. J is TRBJ2-1 and V is TRBV27; the D gene is possibly TRBD2 (5 bases). The germline V gene encodes CDR1 MNHEY and CDR2 SMNVEV (reference sequence). Trimming pared 2 bases from V and 0 bases from J, leaving 14 bases between. CDR3 size: 17 residues. The CDR3 region has the DNA TGTGCCAGCAGTTTAACGAGAGGGTCTCCCTCCTACAATGAGCAGTTCTTC. It translates to CASSLTRGSPSYNEQFF.

CDR3 amino acids: CASSIDTLRAGNQPQHF. DNA for the CDR3: TGTGCCAGTAGTATAGATACCCTCAGGGCGGGCAATCAGCCCCAGCATTTT. The rearrangement joins TRBV19 to TRBJ1-5; tentatively, D is TRBD1 (5 bases). The CDR3 runs to 17 residues. The V end was cut by 0 bases, the J end by 2 bases, with 14 bases between. Per germline, CDR1 LNHDA and CDR2 SQIVND (reference sequence).

J is TRBJ2-2 and V is TRBV19; TRBD1 is a possible D gene (6 bases). Germline V lookup: CDR1 LNHDA, CDR2 SQIVND (reference sequence). The CDR3 extends over 15 amino acids. V was trimmed by 3 bases and J by 0 bases, leaving 8 bases between them. The CDR3 DNA follows: TGTGCCAGTAGTATCAGGGACACGAACACCGGGGAGCTGTTTTTT. Translation gives CASSIRDTNTGELFF.

The J gene is TRBJ1-4, the V gene TRBV6-6; the D is unclear. The CDR3 spans 11 residues. V shed 8 bases and J shed 7 bases, with 8 bases lying between them. CDR1 is MNHNY and CDR2 is SVGAGI in the germline V gene (reference sequence). CDR3 sequence reads: CASDGGEKLFF. CDR3 nucleotide sequence: TGTGCCAGCGATGGTGGTGAAAAACTGTTTTTT.

This rearrangement joins TRBV7-8 to TRBJ2-7; D may be TRBD1 (5 bases). The CDR3 loop spans 12 amino acids. Germline V gene data show CDR1 as SGHVS and CDR2 as FQNEAQ. Trimming pared 5 bases from V and 6 bases from J, leaving 11 bases between. CDR3 sequence reads: CASSPRGPEQYF. As DNA, the CDR3 is TGTGCCAGCAGCCCTAGGGGTCCCGAGCAGTACTTC.

About this clone itself: Other nucleotide sequences in the sample specify the same CDR3. The rearrangement links TRBV10-2 to TRBJ2-7; the D is unclear. The V and J ends lost 2 bases and 5 bases respectively, with 4 bases between them. The germline V gene encodes CDR1 WSHSY and CDR2 SAAADI. The CDR3 runs 11 residues. CDR3 in amino acids: CASSEGHEQYF. The DNA of the CDR3 is TGCGCCAGCAGTGAGGGGCACGAGCAGTACTTC.

This clone was observed a handful of times. The rearrangement joins TRBV10-3 to TRBJ2-1; 11 bases are a match to TRBD2. Germline loops: CDR1 ENHRY, CDR2 SYGVKD. The trim removed 4 bases at V and 4 bases at J, leaving 6 bases unmatched. The CDR3 sequence is 16 residues long. The CDR3 sequence: CAISAGTSGEYNEQFF. The CDR3 DNA follows: TGTGCCATCAGTGCAGGGACTAGCGGAGAATACAATGAGCAGTTCTTC.

The rearrangement uses TRBV23-1 and TRBJ2-3; 9 nucleotides line up with TRBD2. TRBV23-1 is given ORF status, its function remaining uncertain. Trimming took 4 bases from V and 2 from J; bases not matched to a gene: 10. The CDR3 totals 17 residues. The CDR3: CASSPTQREVITDTQYF. The CDR3 nucleotides are TGCGCCAGCAGTCCTACCCAGCGGGAGGTTATCACAGATACGCAGTATTTT.

This chain links TRBV6-5 with TRBJ1-2; D is perhaps TRBD1 (5 bases). The CDR3 consists of 16 residues. V was trimmed by 0 bases and J by 3 bases, leaving 14 bases between them. From germline, CDR1 is MNHEY and CDR2 SVGAGI. The CDR3 region has the DNA TGTGCCAGCAGTTACTCGATAGGGGAAAAGGACTATGGCTACACCTTC. This translates into CASSYSIGEKDYGYTF.

The chain links TRBV27 to TRBJ2-6; 7 positions agree with TRBD1. Germline-derived CDR1 and CDR2 are MNHEY and SMNVEV (reference sequence). The CDR3 is made up of 16 amino acids. Unmatched junction bases numbered 15, after V lost 8 bases and J lost 8 bases. The CDR3 bases are TGTGCCAGCGGCCACCAGGGGGTTCTTTTACCCAACGTCCTGACTTTC. Translated, it gives CASGHQGVLLPNVLTF. Drawing the rest from reference TRBV27 and TRBJ2-6, the complete variable domain is EAQVTQNPRYLITVTGKKLTVTCSQNMNHEYMSWYRQDPGLGLRQIYYSMNVEVTDKGDVPEGYKVSRKEKRNFPLILESPSPNQTSLYFCASGHQGVLLPNVLTFGAGSRLTVL.

The V call is TRBV27, the J call TRBJ1-1; possibly TRBD1 for D (5 bases). The CDR3 is 13 amino acids. V shed 8 bases and J shed 2 bases, with 12 bases lying between them. The germline CDR1 and CDR2 sequences are MNHEY and SMNVEV (reference sequence). The DNA of the CDR3 is TGTGCCAGCTACCACGGGGGTAACACTGAAGCTTTCTTT. Protein product: CASYHGGNTEAFF.

The rearrangement joins TRBV5-1 to TRBJ1-2; 8 nucleotides agree with TRBD1. Trimming cost V 0 bases and J 4 bases; bases outside gene matches: 8. The CDR3 has 16 residues. Germline values: CDR1 SGHRS, CDR2 YFSETQ. CDR3 residues: CASSLEIAGGLYGYTF. The CDR3, as DNA: TGCGCCAGCAGCTTGGAAATCGCAGGGGGCCTCTATGGCTACACCTTC.

To note about this clone: The same CDR3 can be traced to other DNA sequences in this sample. The chain employs TRBV19 and TRBJ2-7; 8 bases agree with TRBD2. The J segment lost 4 bases and the V segment lost 5 bases, leaving 7 bases of the junction unmatched. Germline CDR1 is LNHDA and CDR2 is SQIVND (reference sequence). The CDR3 is made up of 14 amino acids. DNA for the CDR3: TGTGCCAGTAGTCCCGGCAGCGGGAGTTACGAGCAGTACTTC. Protein product: CASSPGSGSYEQYF.